A single sample gave rise to the 3 T cell receptor beta chains below, sequenced in a study of CD8 T cells in Susac syndrome. Random hexamers were used to reverse transcribe the RNA input (about 0.45 to 1 ug). TCRdb called the immunoSEQ multiplex PCR reads again in MiXCR, with one record for every CDR3 protein. The sample comprises approximately 220,000 distinct CDR3 sequences, 92% of which are singletons, and roughly 0.13% rests with the top ten. Input material: CD8+ T cells from PBMCs. These TCRs come from a human donor with multiple sclerosis.

V gene TRBV7-9 combines with J gene TRBJ2-5; D is possibly TRBD2 (6 bases). CDR1 and CDR2 (germline): SEHNR, FQNEAQ (reference sequence). Between the trimmed V and J ends, which lost 4 bases and 2 bases, there was a span of 11 bases. The CDR3 length is 14 residues. The CDR3 loop is CASSSPEGQETQYF. The CDR3 nucleotides read TGTGCCAGCAGCTCCCCGGAGGGTCAAGAGACCCAGTACTTC.

The V gene is TRBV7-9, the J gene TRBJ1-2; tentatively, D is TRBD1 (6 bases). Looked up from germline, CDR1 is SEHNR and CDR2 is FQNEAQ (reference sequence). The V gene lost 6 bases and the J gene lost 2 bases, with 13 bases spanning the gap. This CDR3 region has 14 residues. DNA of the CDR3: TGTGCCAGCAGTTTGGCCGACAGGAACTATGGCTACACCTTC. Amino acid sequence: CASSLADRNYGYTF.

The chain links TRBV10-3 to TRBJ1-1, with D unresolved. V was clipped by 8 bases and J by 0 bases, with 19 bases between them. This CDR3 is built from 16 residues. Germline CDR1 is ENHRY and CDR2 is SYGVKD. The CDR3 here is CAISPPGSSLNTEAFF. The CDR3 bases are TGTGCCATCTCCCCCCCTGGGTCCTCCTTGAACACTGAAGCTTTCTTT.